The table lists the clone carrying this TCR beta chain with a count of one. Its target is not known. The protocol was immunoSEQ multiplex PCR, while the TCRdb copy is restricted to in-frame clones and leaves out a portion. Among approximately 100,000 clones listed, around 90% were seen once. The data originate from a study of T cell responses to AZD1222 COVID-19 vaccine. The wider study: Second doses that came at about 4 or about 12 weeks were put together.

Trimming at V came to 4 bases and at J to 0 bases, leaving 2 bases not matched to a gene. The CDR3 covers 14 residues. Germline values: CDR1 LGHNA, CDR2 YSLEER. Study-wide results and limits: Seropositive at baseline were only a handful of AZD1222 recipients.

The clonotype was recovered from an adult in good health. The rearrangement joins TRBV4-3 to TRBJ1-1; TRBD1 aligns across 7 bases. Source: peripheral blood, taken on day 0 of AZD1222 vaccination. DNA of the CDR3: TGCGCCAGCAGCCCCGGGACAGTGAACACTGAAGCTTTCTTT. Translating it yields CASSPGTVNTEAFF.